Each of the 3 T cell receptor beta chains below was sequenced from the same sample in a study of T cells in women clearing cervical HPV infection. TCRdb's table, derived via immunoSEQ multiplex PCR, lists solely in-frame clones and lacks some. The data include approximately 37,000 clones; the top ten clones carry around 5.8%. The specimen sequenced was blood buffy coat. Receptors originate from a woman aged 18 to 75 with a cervical HPV16 infection that either progressed to CIN3+ or cleared (not recorded which).

Note on this clone: Read sequence stops 3 residues before the CDR3 end, and the germline J gene provides the missing end. The chain recombines TRBV29-1 with TRBJ1-1, with D perhaps TRBD1 (5 bases). CDR1 is SQVTM and CDR2 is ANQGSEA in the germline V gene. The CDR3 is 11 amino acids. Trimming removed 4 bases from V and 4 bases from J, with 7 bases in between. CDR3 region: CSVGGSTEAFF. CDR3 bases read: TGCAGCGTTGGGGGCAGCACTGAA.

Note on this clone: The read ends 3 residues before the CDR3 terminus; that terminus is restored from the germline J gene. This chain links TRBV13 with TRBJ1-1; possibly TRBD1 for D (6 bases). This CDR3 spans 14 amino acids. Germline V gives CDR1 PRHDT, CDR2 FYEKMQ (reference sequence). Trimming took off 5 bases at V and 6 bases at J, with 16 bases between the two ends. This chain's CDR3 is CASSRGGEIAEAFF. CDR3 DNA (partial): TGTGCCAGCAGCCGAGGGGGGGAGATCGCTGAA.

A note on this clone: The read finishes 3 residues shy of the CDR3 end, and the germline J gene is used to complete it. The chain links TRBV2 to TRBJ2-4; tentatively, D is TRBD2 (5 bases). CDR3 length: 16 residues. Germline values: CDR1 SNHLY, CDR2 FYNNEI. The CDR3 sequence is CASGNPVVETNYGQYF. The sequenced part of the CDR3 DNA is TGTGCCAGCGGGAACCCCGTCGTGGAGACTAACTATGGT. The whole variable domain, remainder taken from reference TRBV2 and TRBJ2-4, is EPEVTQTPSHQVTQMGQEVILRCVPISNHLYFYWYRQILGQKVEFLVSFYNNEISEKSEIFDDQFSVERPDGSNFTLKIRSTKLEDSAMYFCASGNPVVETNYGQYFGAGTRLSVL.